The rows below give T cell receptor beta chains drawn from one sample of a study of blood T cell repertoires in COVID-19. Generated by immunoSEQ multiplex PCR, the TCRdb table keeps only in-frame clones and is missing some. Among over 250,000 clones, about four fifths were seen once, and the ten largest hold approximately 10%. The sequenced material came from peripheral blood. The origin of the receptors is a woman aged 50 to 60 who had recovered from COVID-19. The CDR3 runs from the conserved cysteine through the conserved F or W. Each record gives: J gene, D gene, V gene, CDR3 protein. A D gene is named only where the DNA matches it firmly.

>TRBJ1-6|NA|TRBV14
CASSQDRGGLLSPLHF
>TRBJ2-1|NA|TRBV6-1
CASSEGSRSGPTGEQFF
>TRBJ2-3|TRBD1|TRBV13
CASRLGQDTDTQYF
>TRBJ1-2|TRBD1|TRBV13
CASSSGQGRKSYGYTF
>TRBJ1-2|NA|TRBV6-2/TRBV6-3
CASSYGPRFGYTF
>TRBJ2-6|TRBD1|TRBV14
CASNRQGGAGANVLTF
>TRBJ1-2|TRBD1|TRBV30
CAWRGGTGLTGYTF
>TRBJ1-1|TRBD1|TRBV27
CASNFDRGGTEAFF
>TRBJ2-2|NA|TRBV27
CASSLSSLLVAGELFF
>TRBJ1-2|TRBD1|TRBV5-4
CASSMTGGDGYTF
>TRBJ2-7|NA|TRBV4-1
CASSQAVLTISYEQYF
>TRBJ2-1|NA|TRBV23-1
CASSQSGGEVPPYNEQFF
>TRBJ1-6|NA|TRBV9
CASTKGVSSYNSPLHF
>TRBJ2-2|NA|TRBV24-1
CATSDPVGQGSAGELFF
>TRBJ2-2|NA|TRBV11-2
CASSPTSGLHANTGELFF
>TRBJ2-1|TRBD1|TRBV11-3
CASSQQGDNNEQFF
>TRBJ1-1|NA|TRBV18
CASSPTGFEGDTEAFF
>TRBJ2-3|TRBD2|TRBV4-2
CASSQVVGGVTDTQYF